A selection of T cell receptor beta chains follows, all from one sample in a study of blood T cell repertoires in COVID-19. Some clones are missing from TCRdb's copy, which holds only in-frame ones; the method was immunoSEQ multiplex PCR. The sample has 50,000 to 65,000 clones, 75% to 90% seen once. Sequenced: peripheral blood. These receptors came from a man aged 60-69 years with acute or convalescent COVID-19. CDR3s include the opening cysteine and the closing phenylalanine or tryptophan. Each record gives: clone size, J gene, V gene, D gene, CDR3 protein, CDR3 DNA. D genes are given only for firm matches. Some rows have no size entry. The others give once, few or many, or a class for an expanded clone.

NA TRBJ2-3 TRBV2 TRBD1 CASSESTGGLTDTQYF TGTGCCAGCAGTGAATCCACAGGGGGCCTCACAGATACGCAGTATTTT
NA TRBJ2-5 TRBV7-7 NA CASSSGRTVRGETQYF TGTGCTAGCAGTTCTGGAAGGACTGTGCGGGGAGAGACCCAGTACTTC
NA TRBJ1-3 TRBV18 TRBD1 CASSSRQGTGNTIYF TGTGCCAGCTCATCCCGACAGGGGACCGGAAACACCATATATTTT
NA TRBJ1-2 TRBV2 NA CASSPALDTNYGYTF TGTGCCAGCAGTCCGGCCCTTGACACTAACTATGGCTACACCTTC
NA TRBJ2-5 TRBV5-1 TRBD2 CASSVGRAPETQYF TGCGCCAGCAGCGTGGGGAGGGCGCCAGAGACCCAGTACTTC
NA TRBJ1-1 TRBV5-1 TRBD1 CASKYDRGRGTEAFF TGCGCCAGCAAATATGACAGGGGCAGGGGCACTGAAGCTTTCTTT
NA TRBJ1-6 TRBV9 NA CASSVESDNSPLHF TGTGCCAGCAGCGTAGAGTCGGATAATTCACCCCTCCACTTT
NA TRBJ2-2 TRBV3-1/TRBV3-2 NA CASSPFGLATAGELFF TGTGCCAGCAGCCCCTTTGGGCTAGCAACGGCCGGGGAGCTGTTTTTT
NA TRBJ1-2 TRBV6-5 NA CASSPVAGPYGYTF TGTGCCAGCAGCCCCGTTGCGGGGCCCTATGGCTACACCTTC
NA TRBJ1-2 TRBV6-1 NA CASSERGGYSYGYTF TGTGCCAGCAGTGAACGCGGAGGGTATTCCTATGGCTACACCTTC
NA TRBJ2-7 TRBV5-4 NA CASSLAGALGSYEQYF TGTGCCAGCAGCTTGGCTGGGGCTCTAGGCTCCTACGAGCAGTACTTC
NA TRBJ1-1 TRBV7-2 NA CASSPGGQLAFF TGTGCCAGCAGCCCTGGGGGACAATTGGCTTTCTTT
once TRBJ1-1 TRBV7-2 TRBD1 CASSLSGGSAFF TGTGCCAGCAGCTTATCAGGGGGCTCAGCTTTCTTT
NA TRBJ2-5 TRBV7-6 TRBD1 CASSLEVTGFETQYF TGTGCCAGCAGCTTAGAGGTGACAGGGTTTGAGACCCAGTACTTC
NA TRBJ2-1 TRBV12-3/TRBV12-4 NA CASSLQYEQFF TGTGCCAGCAGTTTACAGTATGAGCAGTTCTTC
NA TRBJ1-5 TRBV7-8 NA CASSLYRDSNQPQHF TGTGCCAGCAGCCTATACAGGGATAGCAATCAGCCCCAGCATTTT
NA TRBJ2-2 TRBV9 TRBD2 CASSVVASGNTGELFF TGTGCCAGCAGCGTAGTCGCTAGCGGAAACACCGGGGAGCTGTTTTTT
NA TRBJ2-2 TRBV3-1/TRBV3-2 TRBD2 CASSERRGGASGELFF TGTGCCAGCAGCGAACGGCGGGGGGGTGCCTCCGGGGAGCTGTTTTTT
NA TRBJ1-2 TRBV3-1/TRBV3-2 NA CASTEGRAFYGYTF TGTGCCAGCACGGAGGGCAGGGCTTTTTATGGCTACACCTTC
NA TRBJ1-1 TRBV12-3/TRBV12-4 NA CASSLSGGAFF TGTGCCAGCAGTTTATCGGGGGGAGCTTTCTTT
NA TRBJ2-3 TRBV7-9 TRBD2 CASSKTGGADTQYF TGTGCCAGCAGCAAAACGGGGGGGGCAGATACGCAGTATTTT
NA TRBJ2-3 TRBV7-6 TRBD1 CASSEDRVFGSLLDTQYF TGTGCCAGCAGCGAAGACAGGGTATTCGGCTCCCTACTAGATACGCAGTATTTT
NA TRBJ2-1 TRBV29-1 NA CSVEDHGGFSYNEQFF TGCAGCGTTGAAGATCATGGGGGCTTCTCCTACAATGAGCAGTTCTTC
NA TRBJ2-5 TRBV4-3 TRBD1 CASSQRQGTSETQYF TGCGCCAGCAGCCAGCGACAGGGGACGTCAGAGACCCAGTACTTC
NA TRBJ1-2 TRBV6-1 TRBD1 CASSEARTGYGYTF TGTGCCAGCAGTGAAGCGAGGACAGGTTATGGCTACACCTTC
NA TRBJ2-2 TRBV11-3 NA CASSPARGLNTGELFF TGTGCCAGCAGTCCAGCCAGGGGACTAAACACCGGGGAGCTGTTTTTT
NA TRBJ1-2 TRBV2 TRBD1 CASSELAGQRPNYGYTF TGTGCCAGCAGTGAATTGGCGGGACAGCGTCCTAACTATGGCTACACCTTC
NA TRBJ2-1 TRBV10-2 TRBD2 CASSQLAGVDEQFF TGCGCCAGCAGCCAACTAGCGGGAGTGGATGAGCAGTTCTTC
once TRBJ1-3 TRBV11-2 NA CASMWGGENTIYF TGTGCCAGCATGTGGGGGGGAGAAAACACCATATATTTT
few TRBJ1-2 TRBV28 TRBD1 CATITEGQGSLYGYTF TGTGCCACCATAACCGAGGGACAGGGAAGTCTCTATGGCTACACCTTC
NA TRBJ1-1 TRBV4-2 NA CASSQERRGEGEAFF TGTGCCAGCAGCCAAGAGAGGAGGGGTGAGGGTGAAGCTTTCTTT
NA TRBJ2-5 TRBV5-6 TRBD2 CASSIIAGGETQYF TGTGCCAGCAGCATAATAGCGGGAGGGGAGACCCAGTACTTC
few TRBJ1-1 TRBV5-6 NA CASSQSTSEAFF TGTGCCAGCAGCCAGTCGACAAGTGAAGCTTTCTTT
NA TRBJ2-5 TRBV2 TRBD2 CASEGLAGGKGETQYF TGTGCCAGCGAGGGACTAGCGGGGGGCAAAGGAGAGACCCAGTACTTC
once TRBJ2-5 TRBV7-9 TRBD1 CASSLGTGSLGETQYF TGTGCCAGCAGCCTGGGGACAGGGTCCCTGGGGGAGACCCAGTACTTC
NA TRBJ2-7 TRBV6-1 TRBD1 CASSEARNRGFIYEQYF TGTGCCAGCAGTGAAGCTCGTAACAGGGGTTTTATCTACGAGCAGTACTTC
NA TRBJ1-6 TRBV19 NA CASTNSREGTALHF TGTGCCAGTACCAATAGCCGGGAGGGGACGGCCCTCCACTTT
few TRBJ1-6 TRBV4-1 TRBD1 CASSRFPGQVSYNSPLHF TGCGCCAGCAGCCGCTTCCCGGGACAGGTCTCCTATAATTCACCCCTCCACTTT
NA TRBJ2-7 TRBV28 NA CASSSFQYEQYF TGTGCCAGCAGTTCGTTCCAGTACGAGCAGTACTTC
NA TRBJ1-1 TRBV4-2 TRBD1 CASSEGDSSNTEAFF TGTGCCAGCAGCGAGGGGGACAGTTCGAACACTGAAGCTTTCTTT
NA TRBJ2-3 TRBV7-2 TRBD2 CASSLEGGRADTQYF TGTGCCAGCAGCTTAGAAGGCGGGAGGGCAGATACGCAGTATTTT
NA TRBJ1-2 TRBV27 NA CASKRPGEIYGYTF TGTGCCAGCAAAAGACCGGGAGAAATCTATGGCTACACCTTC
NA TRBJ2-7 TRBV7-8 NA CASSQLTTAAYEQYF TGTGCCAGCAGCCAGCTGACTACAGCTGCCTACGAGCAGTACTTC
NA TRBJ2-3 TRBV5-4 TRBD2 CASSLDGLAGITDTQYF TGTGCCAGCAGCTTGGATGGACTAGCGGGGATCACAGATACGCAGTATTTT
NA TRBJ2-2 TRBV24-1 TRBD1 CATSDDRVTVLTGELFF TGTGCCACCAGTGATGACAGGGTCACGGTCCTCACCGGGGAGCTGTTTTTT
NA TRBJ2-7 TRBV11-1 TRBD2 CASSARLAGSYEQYF TGTGCCAGCAGCGCACGACTAGCGGGGTCCTACGAGCAGTACTTC
NA TRBJ1-5 TRBV19 NA CASRAEQSGRNQPQHF TGTGCCAGTAGAGCGGAGCAGTCAGGACGCAATCAGCCCCAGCATTTT
NA TRBJ2-3 TRBV9 TRBD1 CASSSGQGYTDTQYF TGTGCCAGCAGCTCGGGACAGGGGTATACAGATACGCAGTATTTT
NA TRBJ2-1 TRBV29-1 TRBD2 CSVAPRLADNEQFF TGCAGCGTGGCACCCCGACTAGCGGACAATGAGCAGTTCTTC
NA TRBJ1-3 TRBV18 NA CASSQDSSFSGNTIYF TGTGCCAGCTCTCAGGACAGCAGCTTCTCTGGAAACACCATATATTTT
NA TRBJ2-1 TRBV19 TRBD2 CASSYGTSGRAGPNEQFF TGTGCCAGTAGTTACGGGACTAGCGGGAGGGCCGGTCCCAATGAGCAGTTCTTC
NA TRBJ1-5 TRBV28 NA CASRTAVWEGQPQHF TGTGCCAGCAGGACAGCCGTCTGGGAGGGTCAGCCCCAGCATTTT
NA TRBJ2-7 TRBV6-5 NA CASSYTPQTYEQYF TGTGCCAGCAGTTACACCCCCCAGACCTACGAGCAGTACTTC
NA TRBJ1-4 TRBV3-1/TRBV3-2 NA CASTPGSTNEKLFF TGTGCCAGCACCCCGGGTAGCACTAATGAAAAACTGTTTTTT
NA TRBJ2-7 TRBV7-9 NA CASSSSSSYEQYF TGTGCCAGCAGCTCTAGTTCCTCATACGAGCAGTACTTC